The sequence of this T cell receptor (beta chain) was determined in a study of cytomegalovirus exposure and HLA in healthy donors. Losses at the gene ends were 5 bases for V and 4 bases for J; bases not matched to a gene: 16. The germline V gene encodes CDR1 SGHTA and CDR2 FQGNSA. The length of the CDR3 is 17 residues. Study observations and caveats: The likely explanation for a cluster of highly shared sequence variants was sequencing artifact.

Details on this clone: Antigen specificity is unknown.

The PCR employed 60 Vbeta primers together with 13 Jbeta primers. This table comes from immunoSEQ multiplex PCR, and its TCRdb copy is limited to in-frame clones, with some not included. The data hold some 120,000 clones, with about 63% observed a single time. The rearrangement joins TRBV7-2 to TRBJ2-5, with 7 positions matching TRBD2. This receptor was identified in a young man in good health and CMV-seropositive. Material for sequencing was PBMCs. In DNA, the CDR3 is TGTGCCAGCAGCCGAGGGGAGGGACCGTTGGGGGGAGAGACCCAGTACTTC. Translated, it gives CASSRGEGPLGGETQYF.